Each of the 5 T cell receptor beta chains below was sequenced from the same sample in a study of blood T cell repertoires in COVID-19. Assay used: immunoSEQ multiplex PCR; TCRdb lists only in-frame clones, some missing. The data show about 110,000 clones, 70% to 90% seen once. Material for sequencing was peripheral blood. The source of these receptors is a man between 35 and 55 years old with acute or convalescent COVID-19.

This rearrangement joins TRBV4-3 to TRBJ1-6, with 7 nucleotides matching TRBD1. V lost 2 bases and J lost 10; bases outside the gene matches: 11. Germline V gene lookup returns CDR1 LGHNA and CDR2 YSLEER. This CDR3 region has 16 residues. The CDR3 reads CASSQHRGAKDSPLHF. For the CDR3, the DNA is TGCGCCAGCAGCCAACACAGGGGCGCCAAGGACTCACCCCTCCACTTT.

The chain's CDR3 is CAILRGEQYF. CDR3 bases: TGTGCCATCTTACGGGGGGAGCAGTACTTC. The chain joins TRBV21-1 to TRBJ2-7; whether TRBD2, the table's D call, matches the DNA was not checked. TRBV21-1 represents a pseudogene. The CDR3 totals 10 residues.

The chain uses TRBV7-3 and TRBJ2-1; perhaps TRBD1 as D (6 bases). With 7 bases removed from V and 8 bases from J, the gap between germline ends came to 15 bases. The CDR3 runs to 13 residues. Germline CDR1 SGHTA, CDR2 FQGTGA. The CDR3 bases are TGTGCCAGCAACCGACAGGCTGGGGATGAGCAGTTCTTC. Translated, it gives CASNRQAGDEQFF.

The rearrangement links TRBV7-2 to TRBJ1-2; a weak D match, TRBD1 (6 bases). Trimming left V 1 base short and J 11 bases short, with 14 bases between. There are 13 residues in the CDR3. CDR1 and CDR2 from the germline V gene are SGHTA and FQGNSA. The CDR3: CASSLVGGQGYTF. CDR3 coding DNA: TGTGCCAGCAGCTTAGTCGGGGGGCAAGGTTACACCTTC.

A note on this clone: Sequence at one end of the junction differs from germline and may be a read error. The chain employs TRBV6-1 and TRBJ2-7; D not certain. Germline V gene lookup returns CDR1 MNHNS and CDR2 SASEGT. The CDR3 has 13 amino acids. The CDR3 loop reads CASREGIGYEQYF. CDR3 in DNA: TGTGCCAGCAGGGAAGGAATCGGCTACGAGCAGTACTTC.